This T cell receptor beta chain was sequenced for a study of shared clonotypes between healthy human individuals. V was cut by 0 bases and J by 2 bases, with 8 bases left in between. The CDR3 consists of 15 residues. Germline V gene sequence: CDR1 SGHRS, CDR2 YFSETQ. Profiling relied on immunoSEQ multiplex PCR, and the TCRdb table lists in-frame clones only, not all of them. The table lists more than 2 million clones, around 95% of them singletons, with 0.13% in the top ten. This receptor was taken from a man younger than 35 in good health. Sequences were obtained from naive CD4+ T cells sorted from blood. Described subset: CD45RA+ positively selected. V and J are TRBV5-1 and TRBJ1-4; D possibly corresponds to TRBD1 (5 bases). The CDR3 coding sequence is TGCGCCAGCAGCTTGGCGGCAGGGACTAATGAAAAACTGTTTTTT. It yields the protein CASSLAAGTNEKLFF. Combining the CDR3 with reference TRBV5-1 and TRBJ1-4 gives the whole variable domain KAGVTQTPRYLIKTRGQQVTLSCSPISGHRSVSWYQQTPGQGLQFLFEYFSETQRNKGNFPGRFSGRQFSNSRSEMNVSTLELGDSALYLCASSLAAGTNEKLFFGSGTQLSVL.